Reported below is one TCR beta chain. The antigen this receptor binds is unknown. Within one base of it there is no much larger clone, and no base qualities were kept. In light of the paper, this sample's time point label describes: newly diagnosed GD, antithyroid drugs for less than 3 months. RNA was extracted from PBMCs in TRIzol for both TCR sequencing and RNA sequencing. The diagnosis of Graves' disease followed American Thyroid Association guidelines. Patients for the study were recruited at an endocrinology department in Xi'an, China. Each patient gave approximately 10 milliliters of peripheral blood, collected in an EDTA anticoagulant tube. Ficoll Paque Plus density gradient separation was used to isolate PBMCs, and no further T cell sorting was done. An Agilent 2100 Bioanalyzer and agarose gel were used to check RNA quality, while a NanoDrop 2000 measured RNA concentration. The sample originates from a study of regulatory T cells in long-lasting Graves disease (dated by TCRdb to about 2021). General notes on the study: In the newly diagnosed Graves' disease group, patients had been taking antithyroid drugs for less than 3 months. Persistent Graves' disease patients were compared with newly diagnosed Graves' disease patients by peripheral blood TCR sequencing and RNA sequencing. The study was registered as a clinical trial and conducted in China. TCR sequencing covered approximately 13 persistent and approximately 20 newly diagnosed Graves' disease patients, some 35 samples in total. General conclusions and limits of the study: The authors noted that the small sample size was a limitation that may lower accuracy. Only peripheral blood was studied, because thyroid tissue, the primary lesion, was inaccessible. Patients with persistent disease shared more public clonotypes (fewer than 3,000) than newly diagnosed patients did (more than 900). Lower TCR Shannon entropy and fewer highly expanded clones were observed in persistent Graves' disease patients than in newly diagnosed patients, which suggested clonal expansion. Only the TCR beta chain was sequenced and analyzed.

Preparation of the library involved multiplex PCR. Sequencing was performed on an Illumina HiSeq 4000. To build TCR beta libraries, CDR3 regions were amplified by Arm-PCR using iRepertoire HTBI primers. Gel purification was performed on PCR products prior to sequencing. From the authors' description of their analysis: Gene usage analysis of CDR3 amino acid clonotypes used the 55 to 65 TRBV and 11 to 15 TRBJ segments found across samples. COPE and FqMerger were used to merge the filtered high-quality paired reads into contigs. BLAST was used to align contigs to IMGT TRBV, TRBD and TRBJ reference genes, and CDR3 was defined according to IMGT. Any clonotype with a frequency above 0.1% was counted as a highly expanded clone. Repertoire diversity was measured by Shannon entropy, and V-J evenness by the Gini coefficient. A clonotype was considered public if more than one individual shared it. TCRdb trimmed public reads at Q25 via fastp, called clones via MiXCR and kept in-frame beta chains. Merged by CDR3 protein, the rows form single entries marked with the most common genes and DNA. The V and J calls here are based on TCRdb, not the publication. The sample table records 350,000 to 550,000 distinct CDR3 sequences; about 16% of these occur just once. The top ten constitute about 25% of the sample.

The same data also contributed to another study, on T cells in Graves' hyperthyroidism and ophthalmopathy. As the second publication notes: A patient counted as having stable Graves' hyperthyroidism if no progression to ophthalmopathy occurred over 18 months of follow-up. Hyperthyroidism patients were newly diagnosed, with disease duration under 2 months, and aged 18 to 65 years. Any patient with an uncontrolled infection, another autoimmune disease, pregnancy or lactation was excluded. Diagnoses were based on clinical symptoms, serum thyroxine and TRAb, thyroid ultrasound and orbital computed tomography. The TCR CDR3 was subjected to a first round of RT-PCR using the HTBI primer set and the Qiagen OneStep RT-PCR kit. Most expanded thyroid clonotypes (frequency above 0.001) were also detected in blood, a finding suggesting that blood repertoires may reflect thyroid immune responses. In cross-validation, a model built on a 13 V-J signature told ophthalmopathy apart from stable hyperthyroidism with 85% to 90% sensitivity and approximately 84% specificity, and in testing the same model reached 80%/75%. In validation, the model predicted progression to ophthalmopathy with around 71% sensitivity and about 73% specificity, a median of approximately 6.5 months before onset. To identify distinguishing TCR V-J signatures, a discovery cohort of about 100 patients was used, comprising some 45 with Graves' ophthalmopathy and about 59 with stable Graves' hyperthyroidism. Prospective prediction of ophthalmopathy was tested in an independent validation cohort of 18 to 20 hyperthyroidism patients and 15 to 17 patients who later progressed to ophthalmopathy. The 85 to 100 discovery patients were divided at random into training and test sets in a 7:3 ratio. Thyroid tissue and blood T-cell repertoires from about six Graves' hyperthyroidism patients were also compared in the study. After sampling, hyperthyroidism patients received methimazole starting at 30 mg daily, and ophthalmopathy patients received high-dose intravenous methylprednisolone. Libraries were constructed in a second round of multiplex PCR, after which size selection and purification were performed. Paired-end sequencing of the libraries was performed with 100 bp reads on an Illumina HiSeq2000. SOAPnuke was used to process the raw data, throwing out any read that contained adapters or uncalled bases, had a mean Phred below 15, or lacked an exact constant-primer or identifier match. High-quality paired reads were merged with COPE v1.2.5, and unique nucleotide sequences were defined as clonotypes. Clonotypes were aligned to IMGT TRBV, TRBD and TRBJ reference segments using MiTCR v1.1. The analysis was restricted to V-J combinations with a frequency above 0.0001, which together covered 99% to 99.2% of the repertoires. The TCS score was defined as F50 (clonal expansion) divided by E x V (chaos), with BLOSUM62-based TCRdist calculated between CDR3 peptides within each V-J. Welch's t-statistics and random forest reduced around 550 V-J features to under 15, which were used in a naive Bayes classifier (R e1071). No statistical method was used to set the sample size in advance, and investigators knew the group allocation. The paper reports TCR Vbeta CDR3 sequencing of 130 to 150 peripheral blood samples: around 45 ophthalmopathy, approximately 74 hyperthyroidism and some 17 progressor patients.

This clonotype was obtained from a woman aged 18 to 35 with Graves disease. Donor details come from another sample of the same person, matched by shared clones. Source: peripheral blood mononuclear cells (PBMCs), taken at new diagnosis, from a patient treated with antithyroid drugs.

The CDR3 reads as follows: CASSRKSPSSTDTQYF. At the DNA level, the sequence is TGTGCCAGCAGCCGTAAATCGCCTTCGAGCACAGATACGCAGTATTTT. The sequence is built from TRBV28 and TRBJ2-3, with an unclear D gene assignment. In the germline V gene, CDR1 corresponds to MDHEN and CDR2 to SYDVKM. From its cysteine to its phenylalanine, the CDR3 spans 16 amino acids. Kept here is only the CDR3 DNA, which spans 48 bases and is read in frame from base 1. V loses 6 bases of germline sequence and J loses 0 bases, and the interval between the two ends is 16 bases.